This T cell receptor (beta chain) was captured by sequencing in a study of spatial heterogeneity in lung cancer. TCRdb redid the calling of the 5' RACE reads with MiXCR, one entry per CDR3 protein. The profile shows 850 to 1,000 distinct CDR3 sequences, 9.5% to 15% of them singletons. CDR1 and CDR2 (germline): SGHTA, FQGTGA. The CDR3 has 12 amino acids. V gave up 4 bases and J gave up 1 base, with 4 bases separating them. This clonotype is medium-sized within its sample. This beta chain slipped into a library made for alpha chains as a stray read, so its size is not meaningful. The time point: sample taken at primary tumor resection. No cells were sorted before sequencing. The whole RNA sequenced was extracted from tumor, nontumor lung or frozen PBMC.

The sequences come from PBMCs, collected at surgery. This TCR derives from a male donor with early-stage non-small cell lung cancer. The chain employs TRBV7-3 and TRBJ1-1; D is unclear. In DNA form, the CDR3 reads TGTGCCAGCAGCTCAGAGAACACTGAAGCTTTCTTT. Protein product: CASSSENTEAFF.